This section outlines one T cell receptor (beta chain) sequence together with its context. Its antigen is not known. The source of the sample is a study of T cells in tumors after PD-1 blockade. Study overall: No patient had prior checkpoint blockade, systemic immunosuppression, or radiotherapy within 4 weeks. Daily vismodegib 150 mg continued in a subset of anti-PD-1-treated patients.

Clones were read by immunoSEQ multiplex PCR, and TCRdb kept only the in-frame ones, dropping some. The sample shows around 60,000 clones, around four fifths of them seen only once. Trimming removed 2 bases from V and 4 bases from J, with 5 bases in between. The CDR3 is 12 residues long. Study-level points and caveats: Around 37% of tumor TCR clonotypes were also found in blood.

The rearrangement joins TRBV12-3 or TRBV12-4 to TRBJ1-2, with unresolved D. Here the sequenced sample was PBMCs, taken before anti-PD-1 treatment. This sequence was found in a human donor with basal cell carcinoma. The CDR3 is CASSLSIYGYTF. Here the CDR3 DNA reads TGTGCCAGCAGTTTAAGCATCTATGGCTACACCTTC.